These 2 T cell receptor beta chains came from one sample sequenced in a study of shared clonotypes between healthy human individuals. Clones were sequenced by immunoSEQ multiplex PCR, and TCRdb holds only the in-frame ones, with some missing. The table lists roughly 700,000 clones, 74% of them singletons. The sample comprised memory CD4+ T cells sorted from blood. The subset: CD45RA-negative fraction. The receptors stem from a young woman in good health.

The gene calls are TRBV2 and TRBJ1-3, with 10 nucleotides matching TRBD1. CDR1 is SNHLY and CDR2 is FYNNEI in the germline V gene. V trimming: 6 bases; J trimming: 4 bases; junction bases outside the gene matches: 6. The CDR3 is 15 residues long. The chain's CDR3 is CASRPGQGLGNTIYF. CDR3 nucleotide sequence: TGTGCCAGCAGGCCGGGACAGGGGCTCGGAAACACCATATATTTT.

J is TRBJ2-7 and V is TRBV10-2; 8 positions agree with TRBD2. Germline loops: CDR1 WSHSY, CDR2 SAAADI. V lost 4 bases, J lost 4 bases, and 0 bases stayed unmatched. CDR3 size: 12 residues. CDR3 nucleotide sequence: TGCGCCAGCAGTGCTAGCGGGTACGAGCAGTACTTC. Protein product: CASSASGYEQYF.